The clone carrying this T cell receptor beta chain was observed many times. This sample was taken from a study of kidney transplant recipient with SARS-CoV-2 infection. The ends were cut back, 3 bases at V and 8 bases at J, with 13 bases in the middle. In germline, CDR1 is LNHDA, CDR2 SQIVND (reference sequence). The CDR3 loop spans 13 amino acids. MiXCR, run by TCRdb on the reads, gives a single entry per CDR3 protein. The sample consists of approximately 240,000 distinct CDR3 sequences, more than 25% of them appearing once. This specimen was a blood sample, taken at baseline and between days 110 and 120 from a kidney transplant recipient. The clonotype originates from a male patient between 25 and 40 years old who had COVID-19 and was a kidney transplant recipient. Some T cells could come from the graft donor. The rearrangement uses TRBV19 and TRBJ1-2; the D is unclear. The CDR3 coding sequence is TGTGCCAGTAGTATTCACCTTGATGAGGGCTACACCTTC. This codes for CASSIHLDEGYTF.